This T cell receptor beta chain was sequenced for a study of T cell responses to AZD1222 COVID-19 vaccine. Findings and caveats of the study: White British ancestry dominated among donors, who included more females, and clonal diversity was possibly underestimated.

This table comes from immunoSEQ multiplex PCR, and its TCRdb copy is limited to in-frame clones, with some not included. The sample has 130,000 to 150,000 clones, less than 95% seen once. Between the trimmed V and J ends, which lost 0 bases and 1 base, there was a span of 4 bases. Germline V gene sequence: CDR1 SGHDT, CDR2 YYEEEE. The CDR3 sequence is 13 residues long. On this clone: Antigen specificity is unknown.

The source was peripheral blood, collected on day 0 of AZD1222 vaccination. This clonotype originated in an adult in good health. The V gene is TRBV5-6, the J gene TRBJ1-1; D remains unclear. CDR3 region: CASSLGRNTEAFF. The CDR3 DNA reads as TGTGCCAGCAGCTTGGGAAGGAACACTGAAGCTTTCTTT.